This TCR beta chain was sequenced during a study of monozygotic twins with inflammatory bowel disease. General study results and limits: Varying immunosuppressive regimens may have increased patient repertoire variability.

Concerning this clonotype: Antigen specificity is unknown.

Making each TCR library took approximately 3.5 ug of total RNA. During cDNA synthesis, UMIs that each contained a 6-nucleotide sample barcode were added by means of template switching. Two nested PCRs, of approximately 16 and 10 cycles, processed TCRalpha and TCRbeta cDNA. TCRdb derives one entry per CDR3 protein from the 5' RACE reads, leaving out DNA. The sample's table shows approximately 390,000 distinct CDR3 sequences. This CDR3 is built from 14 residues. The germline V gene has CDR1 LGHDT and CDR2 YNNKEL (reference sequence). The genes are TRBV3-1 and TRBJ1-2; the TCRdb call, TRBD1, lacks DNA for checking. The sample consisted of blood. The receptor was derived from a human donor with ulcerative colitis or Crohn's disease, or a healthy co-twin of an affected twin (not recorded which). The CDR3 is CASSQVGARYGYTF.